The 3 T cell receptor beta chains listed next were all sequenced from one sample in a study of T cells in localized non-small cell lung cancer (TCRdb year 2020). The receptor library was made with the immunoSEQ multiplex PCR assay. The clones in this table, taken by TCRdb from immuneACCESS, are in-frame only. Not every clone is retained; where verified, under half of the shortfall comes from an unresolved V gene, and the cause of the rest is unknown. This sample lists some 3,200 clones; approximately 25% were detected once. Clones ranked in the top ten supply approximately 4.9% of the sample. This specimen consisted of lung tumor tissue, obtained before any cancer treatment. These receptors came from a female donor of 60 years or more with stage I lung adenocarcinoma.

The chain is built from TRBV19 and TRBJ1-3; 7 nucleotides align to TRBD1. Germline trimming cut 4 bases from V and 2 bases from J; bases unmatched to any gene: 8. The germline gives CDR1 LNHDA, CDR2 SQIVND (reference sequence). The CDR3 consists of 16 residues. CDR3 sequence reads: CASSTRPDRAGNTIYF. The CDR3 region has the DNA TGTGCCAGTAGTACCCGACCCGACAGGGCTGGAAACACCATATATTTT.

The chain employs TRBV9 and TRBJ1-1, with 9 bases aligning to TRBD1. Trimming cost V 4 bases and J 10 bases; bases outside gene matches: 5. Germline V lookup: CDR1 SGDLS, CDR2 YYNGEE. This CDR3 is 12 amino acids long. CDR3 sequence: CASSPNRGRAFF. CDR3 bases: TGTGCCAGCAGCCCAAACAGGGGGCGAGCTTTCTTT.

Only a few counts were recorded for this clone. V usage is TRBV9 and J usage is TRBJ1-1; 8 bases fit TRBD1. The CDR3 has 17 amino acids. Germline values: CDR1 SGDLS, CDR2 YYNGEE. J lost 3 bases, V lost 4 bases, and 14 bases had no gene match. The CDR3 DNA reads as TGTGCCAGCAGCCGTCAAACAGGGGGGGCGGCGTACACTGAAGCTTTCTTT. Amino acids: CASSRQTGGAAYTEAFF.